The clone carrying this T cell receptor beta chain was observed many times. Antigen unknown. The data were taken from a study of CD8+CD57+ T cells in acquired aplastic anemia. Overall study context: Each DNA sample taken from sorted CD4+ and CD8+ cells came to about 3 ug on average.

Findings and limits, study-wide: The number of CD8+ CDR3 sequences shared by patients and controls was twenty-nine.

Trimming took 4 bases from V and 4 from J, leaving 20 bases between them. Germline lookup yields CDR1 SGHRS and CDR2 YFSETQ. The CDR3 covers 16 residues. Using genomic DNA as the template, TCR beta VDJ and CDR3 profiling was carried out. Each CDR3 protein is one row after TCRdb ran MiXCR on the reads. Counted here are under 350,000 distinct CDR3 sequences, approximately 55% occurring once; the ten biggest clones make up 6.5% to 10%. The chain recombines TRBV5-1 with TRBJ2-5; the D gene is possibly TRBD2 (7 bases). The sample taken for sequencing was sorted CD4+, CD8+, or CD8+CD57+ T cells (not recorded which) from PBMCs. The TCR was taken from a human donor with severe aplastic anemia or a healthy control (not recorded which). CDR3 DNA: TGCGCCAGCAGCGGCGTGCGGGGGACACTCTCAGAGACCCAGTACTTC. Amino acids: CASSGVRGTLSETQYF.